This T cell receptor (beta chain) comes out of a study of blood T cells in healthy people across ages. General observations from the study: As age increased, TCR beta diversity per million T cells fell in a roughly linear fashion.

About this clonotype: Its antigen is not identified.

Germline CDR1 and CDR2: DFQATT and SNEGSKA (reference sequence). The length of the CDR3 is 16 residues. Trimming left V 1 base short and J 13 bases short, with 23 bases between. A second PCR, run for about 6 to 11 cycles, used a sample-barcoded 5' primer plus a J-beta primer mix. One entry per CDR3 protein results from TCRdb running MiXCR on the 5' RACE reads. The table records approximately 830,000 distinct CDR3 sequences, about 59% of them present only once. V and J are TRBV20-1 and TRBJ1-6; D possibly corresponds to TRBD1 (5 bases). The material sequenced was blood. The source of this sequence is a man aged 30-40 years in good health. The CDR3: CSARGLGVIVSIPLHF. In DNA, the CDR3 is TGCAGTGCTAGAGGCTTGGGGGTTATCGTTTCTATCCCCCTCCACTTT.